A selection of T cell receptor beta chains follows, all from one sample in a study of T-cell memory formation after mild COVID-19. MiXCR, run by TCRdb on the 5' RACE reads, gives a single entry per CDR3 protein. The table records 300,000 to 400,000 distinct CDR3 sequences, approximately 12% of them present only once. Sequencing used PBMCs or a T cell subset sorted from them (not recorded which). The origin of the receptors is a man aged 18 to 29 who had mild COVID-19 (a few samples of this study predate the infection). Cell type and time point are not known. Both conserved end residues are trimmed from each CDR3. Only some rows state a clone size, as once, few, many or a class for expanded clones.

NA	TRBJ2-5	TRBV20-1	SAPEETQY
NA	TRBJ2-1	TRBV5-1	ASSWGSGGNEQF
many	TRBJ2-1	TRBV7-9	ASSLAHVRLGNEQF
few	TRBJ1-5	TRBV2	ASSELQGNQPQH
NA	TRBJ2-3	TRBV2	ASSRDSDTDTQY
once	TRBJ1-3	TRBV28	ASSLAGTAIGNTIY
few	TRBJ1-6	TRBV5-6	ASSLAGGRYSPLH
NA	TRBJ2-7	TRBV5-1	ASSLTDLYEQY
few	TRBJ1-2	TRBV12-3/TRBV12-4	ASSSQGANGYT
few	TRBJ1-6	TRBV18	ASSPQAAGYNSPLH
NA	TRBJ1-2	TRBV9	ASSPSTVYGYT
few	TRBJ1-1	TRBV29-1	SGRWGGTEAF
NA	TRBJ2-1	TRBV4-3	ASSQDTGSSYNEQF
few	TRBJ1-6	TRBV7-6	ASTPGGANSPLH
NA	TRBJ2-2	TRBV5-1	ASSMGLAGAANTGELF
NA	TRBJ1-5	TRBV5-6	ASSLAVRVGDQPQH
few	TRBJ2-7	TRBV19	ASAGGTAYEQY
few	TRBJ2-5	TRBV29-1	SVDTGAQETQY
NA	TRBJ1-4	TRBV9	ASSVGGSNEKLF
few	TRBJ2-7	TRBV27	ASSPAGGTYEQY
NA	TRBJ2-5	TRBV29-1	SVSRDGETQY
NA	TRBJ2-2	TRBV9	ASGPRDRGTTGELF
NA	TRBJ2-7	TRBV5-1	ASSEGLRGRMYEQY
NA	TRBJ1-3	TRBV7-9	ASSLEGRSGH
NA	TRBJ2-7	TRBV29-1	SVENMLGGEQY
NA	TRBJ1-5	TRBV7-9	ASSPASGQGPDQPQH